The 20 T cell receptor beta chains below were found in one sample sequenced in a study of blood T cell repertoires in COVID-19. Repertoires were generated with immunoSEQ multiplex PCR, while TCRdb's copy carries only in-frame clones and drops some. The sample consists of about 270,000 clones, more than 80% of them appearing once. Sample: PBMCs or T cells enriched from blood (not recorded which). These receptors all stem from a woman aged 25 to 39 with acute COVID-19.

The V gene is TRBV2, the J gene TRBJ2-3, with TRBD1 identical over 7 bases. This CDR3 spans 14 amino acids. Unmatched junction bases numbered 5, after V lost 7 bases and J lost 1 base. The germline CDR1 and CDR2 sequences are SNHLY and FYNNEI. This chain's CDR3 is CASTRGQRTDTQYF. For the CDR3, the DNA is TGTGCCAGCACGAGGGGGCAGCGCACAGATACGCAGTATTTT. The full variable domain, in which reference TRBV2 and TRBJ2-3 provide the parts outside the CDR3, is EPEVTQTPSHQVTQMGQEVILRCVPISNHLYFYWYRQILGQKVEFLVSFYNNEISEKSEIFDDQFSVERPDGSNFTLKIRSTKLEDSAMYFCASTRGQRTDTQYFGPGTRLTVL.

The CDR3 nucleotides are TGTGCCAGTAGTAGCCGGGACACGACGACTTATGGCTACACCTTC. This translates into CASSSRDTTTYGYTF. The chain links TRBV19 to TRBJ1-2; TRBD1 might be the D (6 bases). Between the trimmed V and J ends, which lost 4 bases and 5 bases, there was a span of 17 bases. CDR3 length: 15 residues. CDR1 and CDR2 from the germline V gene are LNHDA and SQIVND (reference sequence).

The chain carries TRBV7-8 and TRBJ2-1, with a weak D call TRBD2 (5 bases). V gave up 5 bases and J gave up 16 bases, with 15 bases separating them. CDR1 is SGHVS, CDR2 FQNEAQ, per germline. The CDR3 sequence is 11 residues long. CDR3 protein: CASSPSGRHFF. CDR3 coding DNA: TGTGCCAGCAGCCCCAGCGGAAGGCATTTCTTC.

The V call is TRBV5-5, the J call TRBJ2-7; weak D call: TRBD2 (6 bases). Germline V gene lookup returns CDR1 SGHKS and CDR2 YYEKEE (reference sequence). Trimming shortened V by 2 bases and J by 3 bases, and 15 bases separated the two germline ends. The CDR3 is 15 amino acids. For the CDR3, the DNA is TGTGCCAGCAGCTTCCGACTAGACCCTGTCTACGAGCAGTACTTC. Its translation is CASSFRLDPVYEQYF. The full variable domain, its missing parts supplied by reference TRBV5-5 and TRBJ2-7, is DAGVTQSPTHLIKTRGQQVTLRCSPISGHKSVSWYQQVLGQGPQFIFQYYEKEERGRGNFPDRFSARQFPNYSSELNVNALLLGDSALYLCASSFRLDPVYEQYFGPGTRLTVT.

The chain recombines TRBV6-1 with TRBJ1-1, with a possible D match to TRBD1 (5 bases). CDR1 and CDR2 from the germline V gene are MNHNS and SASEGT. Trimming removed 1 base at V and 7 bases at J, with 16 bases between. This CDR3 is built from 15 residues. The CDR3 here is CASSEEVQGLGEAFF. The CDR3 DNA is TGTGCCAGCAGTGAAGAGGTTCAGGGATTGGGTGAAGCTTTCTTT.

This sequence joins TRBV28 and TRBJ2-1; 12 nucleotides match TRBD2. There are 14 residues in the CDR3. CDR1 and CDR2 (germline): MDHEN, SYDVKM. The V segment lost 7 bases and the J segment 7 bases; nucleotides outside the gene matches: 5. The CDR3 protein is CASISTSGSNEQFF. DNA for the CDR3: TGTGCCAGCATTTCGACTAGCGGGAGTAATGAGCAGTTCTTC.

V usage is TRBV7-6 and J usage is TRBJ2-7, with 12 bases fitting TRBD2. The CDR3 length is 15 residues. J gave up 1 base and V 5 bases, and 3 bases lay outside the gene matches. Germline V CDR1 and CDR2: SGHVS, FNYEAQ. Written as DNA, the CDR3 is TGTGCCAGCAGCACACTAGCGGGAGGATCCTACGAGCAGTACTTC. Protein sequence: CASSTLAGGSYEQYF.

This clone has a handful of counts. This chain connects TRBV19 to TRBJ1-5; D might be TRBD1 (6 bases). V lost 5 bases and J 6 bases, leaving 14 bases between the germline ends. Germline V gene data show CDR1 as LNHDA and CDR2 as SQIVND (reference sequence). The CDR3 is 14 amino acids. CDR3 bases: TGTGCCAGTAGTGAGGGCTCAGGGGTTCAGCCCCAGCATTTT. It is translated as CASSEGSGVQPQHF.

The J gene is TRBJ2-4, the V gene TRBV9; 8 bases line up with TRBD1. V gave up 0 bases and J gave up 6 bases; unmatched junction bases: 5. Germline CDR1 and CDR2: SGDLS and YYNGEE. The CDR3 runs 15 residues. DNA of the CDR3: TGTGCCAGCAGCGTAGAAGGAACAGGGGGAAACATTCAGTACTTC. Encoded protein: CASSVEGTGGNIQYF.

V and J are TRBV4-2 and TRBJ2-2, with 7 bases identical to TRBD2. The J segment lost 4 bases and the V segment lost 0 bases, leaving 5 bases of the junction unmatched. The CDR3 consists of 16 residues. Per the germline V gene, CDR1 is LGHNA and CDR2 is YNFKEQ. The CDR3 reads CASSQEGGSGTGELFF. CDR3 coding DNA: TGTGCCAGCAGCCAAGAAGGCGGGAGTGGCACCGGGGAGCTGTTTTTT.

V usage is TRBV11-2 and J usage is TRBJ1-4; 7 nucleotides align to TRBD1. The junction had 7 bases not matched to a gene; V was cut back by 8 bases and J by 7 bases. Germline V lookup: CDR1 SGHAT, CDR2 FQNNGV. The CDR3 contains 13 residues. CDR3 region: CASDRAGGEKLFF. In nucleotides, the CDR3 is TGTGCCAGCGACAGGGCCGGAGGTGAAAAACTGTTTTTT.

This CDR3 is CASTGDSGNQPQHF. CDR3 nucleotides: TGTGCCAGTACAGGGGATTCGGGCAATCAGCCCCAGCATTTT. J is TRBJ1-5 and V is TRBV2; 7 nucleotides line up with TRBD1. Germline CDR1 is SNHLY and CDR2 is FYNNEI. Trimming took 9 bases from V and 2 from J; bases not matched to a gene: 7. The CDR3 has 14 residues.

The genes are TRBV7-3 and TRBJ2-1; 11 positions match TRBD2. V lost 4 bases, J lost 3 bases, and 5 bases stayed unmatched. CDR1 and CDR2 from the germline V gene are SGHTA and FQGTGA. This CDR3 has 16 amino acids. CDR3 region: CASSWETSGDYNEQFF. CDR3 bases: TGTGCCAGCAGCTGGGAGACTAGCGGGGACTACAATGAGCAGTTCTTC. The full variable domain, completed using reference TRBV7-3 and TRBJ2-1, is GAGVSQTPSNKVTEKGKYVELRCDPISGHTALYWYRQSLGQGPEFLIYFQGTGAADDSGLPNDRFFAVRPEGSVSTLKIQRTERGDSAVYLCASSWETSGDYNEQFFGPGTRLTVL.

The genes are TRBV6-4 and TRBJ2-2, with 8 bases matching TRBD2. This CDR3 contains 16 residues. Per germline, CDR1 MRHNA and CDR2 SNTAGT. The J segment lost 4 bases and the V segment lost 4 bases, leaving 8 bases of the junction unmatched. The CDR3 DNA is TGTGCCAGCAGTGTTGAAGCGGGAGCGGGCACCGGGGAGCTGTTTTTT. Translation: CASSVEAGAGTGELFF.

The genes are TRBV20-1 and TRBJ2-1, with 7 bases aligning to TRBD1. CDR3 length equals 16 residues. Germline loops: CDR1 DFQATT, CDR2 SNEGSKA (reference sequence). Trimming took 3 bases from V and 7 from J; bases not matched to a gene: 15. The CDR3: CSASSLILQGMNEQFF. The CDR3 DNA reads TGCAGTGCTAGTTCTCTGATTTTACAGGGGATGAATGAGCAGTTCTTC.

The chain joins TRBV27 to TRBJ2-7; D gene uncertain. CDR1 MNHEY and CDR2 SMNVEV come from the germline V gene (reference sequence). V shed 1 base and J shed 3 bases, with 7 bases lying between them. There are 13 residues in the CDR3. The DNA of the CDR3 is TGTGCCAGCAGTTTATTTCCCCTCTACGAGCAGTACTTC. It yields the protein CASSLFPLYEQYF.

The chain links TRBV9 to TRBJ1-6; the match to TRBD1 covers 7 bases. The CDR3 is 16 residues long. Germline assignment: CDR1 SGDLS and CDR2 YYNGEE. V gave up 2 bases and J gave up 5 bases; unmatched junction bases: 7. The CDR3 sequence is CASSVATGRNNSPLHF. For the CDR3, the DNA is TGTGCCAGCAGCGTTGCGACAGGGCGGAATAATTCACCCCTCCACTTT.

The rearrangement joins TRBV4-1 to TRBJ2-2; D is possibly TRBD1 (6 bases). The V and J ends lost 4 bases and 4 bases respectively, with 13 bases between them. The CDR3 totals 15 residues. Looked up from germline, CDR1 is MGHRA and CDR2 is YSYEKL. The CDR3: CASSRSGTLTGELFF. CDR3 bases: TGCGCCAGCAGCCGTTCCGGGACACTCACCGGGGAGCTGTTTTTT.

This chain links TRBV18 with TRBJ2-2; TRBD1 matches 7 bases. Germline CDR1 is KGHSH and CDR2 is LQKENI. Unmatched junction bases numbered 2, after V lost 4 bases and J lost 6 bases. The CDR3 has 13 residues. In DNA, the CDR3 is TGTGCCAGCTCACTTCAGGGGGCCGGGGAGCTGTTTTTT. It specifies CASSLQGAGELFF.

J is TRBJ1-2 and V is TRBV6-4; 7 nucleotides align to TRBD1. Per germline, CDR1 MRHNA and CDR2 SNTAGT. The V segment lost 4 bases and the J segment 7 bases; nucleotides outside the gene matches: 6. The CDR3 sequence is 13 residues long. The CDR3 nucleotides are TGTGCCAGCAGTGCCGTCCCAGGGGGTGGCTACACCTTC. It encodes CASSAVPGGGYTF.